A single sample gave rise to the 27 T cell receptor beta chains below, sequenced in a study of control samples from healthy donors and cancer patients. Generated by immunoSEQ multiplex PCR, the TCRdb table keeps only in-frame clones and is missing some. This table holds fewer than 95,000 clones, about 89% found once. Sequencing was carried out using blood. Receptors were obtained from a young man in good health.

The genes are TRBV7-2 and TRBJ2-7; 9 bases are shared with TRBD2. From germline, CDR1 is SGHTA and CDR2 FQGNSA. The CDR3 extends over 16 amino acids. The junction had 8 bases not matched to a gene; V was cut back by 5 bases and J by 0 bases. The CDR3 region has the DNA TGTGCCAGCAGCCCCATGAGCGGGGGGCTCTCCTACGAGCAGTACTTC. This sequence encodes CASSPMSGGLSYEQYF.

This clone appeared many times. V gene TRBV27 combines with J gene TRBJ1-5; D is possibly TRBD1 (5 bases). The CDR3 length is 14 residues. Germline loops: CDR1 MNHEY, CDR2 SMNVEV (reference sequence). V lost 6 bases and J lost 0, with 9 bases in between. The CDR3 DNA reads as TGTGCCAGCAGACAGACAGCTAGCAATCAGCCCCAGCATTTT. Translating it yields CASRQTASNQPQHF.

This chain connects TRBV5-1 to TRBJ1-1; no clear D. The CDR3 runs to 15 residues. Trimming pared 1 base from V and 0 bases from J, leaving 10 bases between. Germline V gene sequence: CDR1 SGHRS, CDR2 YFSETQ. The CDR3 DNA is TGCGCCAGCAGCTTGATGGCGGGTATGAACACTGAAGCTTTCTTT. Translating it yields CASSLMAGMNTEAFF.

This chain connects TRBV6-2 or TRBV6-3 to TRBJ2-7; the match to TRBD1 covers 7 bases. The CDR3 extends over 14 amino acids. V was pared by 1 base and J by 3 bases, with 3 bases of the junction left unmatched. Germline-derived CDR1 and CDR2 are MNHEY and SVGEGT. In DNA form, the CDR3 reads TGTGCCAGCAGTTACTGGGACAGTTTCTACGAGCAGTACTTC. Protein sequence: CASSYWDSFYEQYF.

The genes are TRBV6-5 and TRBJ1-2, with D uncertain. The CDR3 is made up of 15 amino acids. Germline V gene sequence: CDR1 MNHEY, CDR2 SVGAGI. The germline V and J ends were trimmed by 7 bases and 0 bases, with 15 bases remaining between them. The CDR3 spells CASNQLGTSNYGYTF. The CDR3 DNA is TGTGCCAGCAACCAACTTGGCACTTCTAACTATGGCTACACCTTC.

This sequence joins TRBV5-1 and TRBJ1-1; 7 positions match TRBD1. V shed 3 bases, J shed 3 bases, and the junction held 11 bases outside the gene matches. The germline CDR1 and CDR2 sequences are SGHRS and YFSETQ. The CDR3 extends over 16 amino acids. Written as DNA, the CDR3 is TGCGCCAGCAGCTGGGGGACAGCAGTTCGACACACTGAAGCTTTCTTT. Residues: CASSWGTAVRHTEAFF.

CDR3 nucleotides: TGTGCCAGCAGCTTAGCGCATGGCAGGATGTTTGAAGCTTTCTTT. Its translation is CASSLAHGRMFEAFF. The chain employs TRBV7-2 and TRBJ1-1; D is unresolved. The CDR3 loop spans 15 amino acids. CDR1 is SGHTA and CDR2 is FQGNSA in the germline V gene. The germline V and J ends were trimmed by 0 bases and 7 bases, with 15 bases remaining between them.

The chain employs TRBV14 and TRBJ2-7; maybe TRBD2 (6 bases). With 0 bases removed from V and 8 bases from J, the gap between germline ends came to 11 bases. The germline CDR1 and CDR2 sequences are SGHDN and FVKESK. CDR3 size: 13 residues. This CDR3 is CASSQDIRGKQYF. The DNA for the CDR3 is TGTGCCAGCAGCCAAGATATCCGGGGGAAGCAGTACTTC.

This chain connects TRBV6-4 to TRBJ2-7; D possibly corresponds to TRBD2 (6 bases). There are 17 residues in the CDR3. V was pared by 0 bases and J by 2 bases, with 17 bases between. In germline, CDR1 is MRHNA, CDR2 SNTAGT. CDR3 amino acids: CASSDSNYERVPYEQYV. In DNA form, the CDR3 reads TGTGCCAGCAGTGACTCGAACTATGAGCGGGTCCCCTACGAGCAGTACGTC.

Notes on this clone: The germline gene is not matched at one end of the junction; a read error may be the cause. The V call is TRBV7-7, the J call TRBJ2-5; either TRBD1 or TRBD2 may fit D (7 bases each). The CDR3 loop spans 13 amino acids. Germline V gene lookup returns CDR1 SSHAT and CDR2 FNYEAQ (reference sequence). The CDR3 region has the DNA TGTGCTAGCAGCTCAGGGGGGGGAGAGACCCAGTACTTC. Translating gives CASSSGGGETQYF.

The chain couples TRBV13 to TRBJ1-3; D perhaps matches TRBD1 (5 bases). Deletions cut 5 bases from V and 0 bases from J, with 11 bases between. The CDR3 is made up of 15 amino acids. Germline-derived CDR1 and CDR2 are PRHDT and FYEKMQ (reference sequence). The CDR3 nucleotides are TGTGCCAGCAGCCGCCGGGACCTCTCTGGAAACACCATATATTTT. Translated: CASSRRDLSGNTIYF.

The sample holds a few counts of this clone. The chain couples TRBV7-9 to TRBJ2-7; 8 bases line up with TRBD1. V was pared by 5 bases and J by 4 bases, with 7 bases of the junction left unmatched. This CDR3 has 14 amino acids. Germline CDR1 SEHNR, CDR2 FQNEAQ (reference sequence). The CDR3 DNA follows: TGTGCCAGCAGCCCACCTGGGGACAGGTACGAGCAGTACGTC. This codes for CASSPPGDRYEQYV.

The rearrangement uses TRBV12-5 and TRBJ2-1, with a possible D match to TRBD1 (5 bases). CDR1 LGHNT and CDR2 FRNRAP come from the germline V gene. V lost 0 bases, J lost 5 bases, and 11 bases lay in between. This CDR3 is 15 amino acids long. The CDR3 protein is CASGLVRGWNNEQFF. The CDR3 DNA reads TGTGCTAGTGGTTTGGTAAGGGGATGGAACAATGAGCAGTTCTTC. Looking up the rest from reference TRBV12-5 and TRBJ2-1 gives the full variable domain: DARVTQTPRHKVTEMGQEVTMRCQPILGHNTVFWYRQTMMQGLELLAYFRNRAPLDDSGMPKDRFSAEMPDATLATLKIQPSEPRDSAVYFCASGLVRGWNNEQFFGPGTRLTVL.

The V call is TRBV5-1, the J call TRBJ2-3; a possible D gene is TRBD2 (7 bases). The CDR3 totals 13 residues. V was clipped by 6 bases and J by 4 bases, with 12 bases between them. CDR1 is SGHRS and CDR2 is YFSETQ in the germline V gene. CDR3 amino acids: CASMGGPSDTQYF. CDR3 in DNA: TGCGCCAGCATGGGGGGGCCATCAGATACGCAGTATTTT.

The gene calls are TRBV9 and TRBJ2-5; D might be TRBD1 (5 bases). Germline-derived CDR1 and CDR2 are SGDLS and YYNGEE. The CDR3 is 18 residues long. V was cut by 3 bases and J by 1 base, with 22 bases left in between. DNA of the CDR3: TGTGCCAGCAGCGGGGGCCAGGTGCAGGGCGCCCCCCAAGAGACCCAGTACTTC. It yields the protein CASSGGQVQGAPQETQYF.

The CDR3 DNA sequence: TGTGCCAGCAGCTTAAGAGGCGTCCGGGGGGCCATCCCAGATACGCAGTATTTT. This codes for CASSLRGVRGAIPDTQYF. V is TRBV7-3 and J is TRBJ2-3, with D maybe TRBD2 (7 bases). Trimming pared 1 base from V and 4 bases from J, leaving 21 bases between. CDR1 is SGHTA and CDR2 is FQGTGA in the germline V gene. The CDR3 totals 18 residues.

The chain joins TRBV6-1 to TRBJ1-2; D gene unclear. The germline V gene has CDR1 MNHNS and CDR2 SASEGT. The CDR3 totals 13 residues. Trimming shortened V by 1 base and J by 3 bases, and 6 bases separated the two germline ends. The CDR3 is CASSEVPHYGYTF. The CDR3, as DNA: TGTGCCAGCAGTGAAGTCCCTCACTATGGCTACACCTTC.

CDR3 sequence reads: CASSPREGPYNSPLHF. CDR3 DNA: TGCGCCAGCAGCCCCCGAGAGGGGCCCTATAATTCACCCCTCCACTTT. This rearrangement joins TRBV5-1 to TRBJ1-6, with TRBD1 as a possible D gene (5 bases). The CDR3 runs to 16 residues. V was clipped by 4 bases and J by 2 bases, with 13 bases between them. CDR1 and CDR2 (germline): SGHRS, YFSETQ.

The chain joins TRBV4-1 to TRBJ1-2, with TRBD1 identical over 8 bases. Germline CDR1 and CDR2: MGHRA and YSYEKL. V shed 1 base and J 6 bases; nucleotides not matched to a gene: 4. The CDR3 totals 14 residues. The DNA for the CDR3 is TGCGCCAGCAGCCAAGTCGGACAGGGAAATGGCTACACCTTC. The encoded protein is CASSQVGQGNGYTF.

The chain combines TRBV6-1 with TRBJ1-5; D unresolved. This CDR3 contains 13 residues. In germline, CDR1 is MNHNS, CDR2 SASEGT. Trimming took 2 bases from V and 2 from J, leaving 4 bases between them. CDR3 nucleotides: TGTGCCAGCAGTGAATGGGGCAATCAGCCCCAGCATTTT. This encodes CASSEWGNQPQHF.

J is TRBJ2-3 and V is TRBV5-8; D possibly corresponds to TRBD2 (6 bases). The ends were cut back, 3 bases at V and 4 bases at J, with 24 bases in the middle. CDR1 SGHTS and CDR2 YDEGEE come from the germline V gene. This CDR3 contains 18 residues. Here the CDR3 DNA reads TGTGCCAGCAGCTCGTGGGAGCCGGGACTTCGGGCCGCAGATACGCAGTATTTT. It translates to CASSSWEPGLRAADTQYF.

The chain couples TRBV29-1 to TRBJ1-2; D is perhaps TRBD1 (6 bases). The germline V gene has CDR1 SQVTM and CDR2 ANQGSEA. The germline V and J ends were trimmed by 2 bases and 5 bases, with 12 bases remaining between them. There are 13 residues in the CDR3. The CDR3 DNA sequence: TGCAGCGTTGAACCCATGGGGGCATATGGCTACACCTTC. The encoded protein is CSVEPMGAYGYTF.

The chain joins TRBV4-1 to TRBJ2-1; 12 nucleotides line up with TRBD2. The CDR3 covers 14 residues. Germline lookup yields CDR1 MGHRA and CDR2 YSYEKL. V gave up 2 bases and J gave up 9 bases; unmatched junction bases: 2. CDR3 residues: CASSQLAGGAEQFF. The CDR3, as DNA: TGCGCCAGCAGCCAACTAGCGGGGGGGGCTGAGCAGTTCTTC.

The chain carries TRBV27 and TRBJ1-1; a weak D match, TRBD1 (5 bases). V was pared by 5 bases and J by 1 base, with 11 bases between. CDR1 is MNHEY and CDR2 is SMNVEV in the germline V gene (reference sequence). The CDR3 is made up of 14 amino acids. The DNA of the CDR3 is TGTGCCAGCAGTCACAGAGGGGCGAACACTGAAGCTTTCTTT. Protein product: CASSHRGANTEAFF.

A note on this clone: Germline is not matched at one junction end, which may reflect a read error. V gene TRBV3-1 (or the pseudogene TRBV3-2) combines with J gene TRBJ1-2; the D is unclear. Germline assignment: CDR1 LGHDT and CDR2 YNNKEL (reference sequence). CDR3 length equals 13 residues. In DNA form, the CDR3 reads TGTGCCGGCAGCCAAGAATTCAACTATGGCTACACCTTC. Translating gives CAGSQEFNYGYTF.

The chain uses TRBV30 and TRBJ2-7, with TRBD1 matching 10 bases. The germline V gene encodes CDR1 GTSNPN and CDR2 SVGIG (reference sequence). The CDR3 totals 13 residues. V shed 1 base and J 3 bases; nucleotides not matched to a gene: 0. The CDR3 protein is CAWSGDRGYEQYV. The CDR3, as DNA: TGTGCCTGGAGTGGGGACAGGGGCTACGAGCAGTACGTC.

This clone appeared a single time. The rearrangement links TRBV10-2 to TRBJ2-1; 7 nucleotides match TRBD2. Germline-derived CDR1 and CDR2 are WSHSY and SAAADI. This CDR3 has 14 amino acids. V gave up 7 bases and J gave up 8 bases; unmatched junction bases: 11. The CDR3 is CASTPTTSSYEQFF. The CDR3 DNA sequence: TGCGCCAGCACCCCCACGACTAGCAGCTATGAGCAGTTCTTC.